This T cell receptor beta chain stems from a study of T cells in Graves' hyperthyroidism and ophthalmopathy. Germline-derived CDR1 and CDR2 are SGHKS and YYEKEE (reference sequence). The CDR3 consists of 13 residues. Trimming cost V 2 bases and J 3 bases, with 6 bases left between them. TCR beta CDR3 region amplification was performed from RNA transcripts. Carried out on the TCR CDR3, a first-round RT-PCR used the HTBI primer set. TCRdb reprocessed the multiplex PCR reads via MiXCR and lists one record per CDR3 protein. This table has around 380,000 distinct CDR3 sequences, 13% appearing once. The sample was blood. The V and J genes are TRBV5-5 and TRBJ1-5; D is unresolved. This receptor was identified in a man in his thirties or forties with Graves' hyperthyroidism that later progressed to Graves' ophthalmopathy. CDR3 coding DNA: TGTGCCAGCAGCTTTGATACCAATCAGCCCCAGCATTTT. It codes for CASSFDTNQPQHF. Looking up the rest from reference TRBV5-5 and TRBJ1-5 gives the full variable domain: DAGVTQSPTHLIKTRGQQVTLRCSPISGHKSVSWYQQVLGQGPQFIFQYYEKEERGRGNFPDRFSARQFPNYSSELNVNALLLGDSALYLCASSFDTNQPQHFGDGTRLSIL.